Listed below are T cell receptor beta chains from one sample, sequenced in a study of T cell responses to AZD1222 COVID-19 vaccine. Sequencing was performed with immunoSEQ multiplex PCR; in TCRdb, only in-frame clones are kept and a portion is missing. In the table there are roughly 150,000 clones, 75% to 90% of which are singletons. The source was peripheral blood, collected 28 days after the second AZD1222 dose. The receptors derive from an adult who received the AZD1222 COVID-19 vaccine. The CDR3 runs from the conserved cysteine through the conserved F or W. Each record gives: V gene, CDR3 length, clone size, D gene, J gene, CDR3 DNA, CDR3 protein. D genes are given only for firm matches. Where a row states a size, it is once, few, many or the class of an expanded clone; other rows omit it.

v_call: TRBV19
cdr3_length: 15
clone_size: -
d_call: TRBD1
j_call: TRBJ2-3
cdr3_nt: TGTGCCAGTAGACAACAGGGGGCCAACACAGATACGCAGTATTTT
cdr3_aa: CASRQQGANTDTQYF

v_call: TRBV23-1
cdr3_length: 15
clone_size: -
d_call: TRBD1
j_call: TRBJ1-5
cdr3_nt: TGCGCCAGCCGGACAGGCGATTATAGCAATCAGCCCCAGCATTTT
cdr3_aa: CASRTGDYSNQPQHF

v_call: TRBV11-2
cdr3_length: 15
clone_size: -
d_call: -
j_call: TRBJ2-3
cdr3_nt: TGTGCCAGCAGCTTGGGGTTGACAAGCACAGATACGCAGTATTTT
cdr3_aa: CASSLGLTSTDTQYF

v_call: TRBV12-3/TRBV12-4
cdr3_length: 12
clone_size: once
d_call: -
j_call: TRBJ1-5
cdr3_nt: TGTGCCAGCAGTTTCGGGATTCAGCCCCAGCATTTT
cdr3_aa: CASSFGIQPQHF

v_call: TRBV7-2
cdr3_length: 15
clone_size: -
d_call: -
j_call: TRBJ1-5
cdr3_nt: TGTGCCAGCAGCTTGGATGCAGGGGGCAATCAGCCCCAGCATTTT
cdr3_aa: CASSLDAGGNQPQHF

v_call: TRBV5-6
cdr3_length: 15
clone_size: -
d_call: TRBD1
j_call: TRBJ1-6
cdr3_nt: TGTGCCAGCAGCCCCGGGACAGGTCATAATTCACCCCTCCACTTT
cdr3_aa: CASSPGTGHNSPLHF

v_call: TRBV4-3
cdr3_length: 18
clone_size: -
d_call: -
j_call: TRBJ2-1
cdr3_nt: TGCGCCAGCAGCCAAGATCTTACATTCGGCAGACTTAACTATGAGCAGTTCTTC
cdr3_aa: CASSQDLTFGRLNYEQFF

v_call: TRBV18
cdr3_length: 15
clone_size: -
d_call: -
j_call: TRBJ1-3
cdr3_nt: TGTGCCAGCTCACCAGGGGGCTCCGCTGGAAACACCATATATTTT
cdr3_aa: CASSPGGSAGNTIYF

v_call: TRBV27
cdr3_length: 14
clone_size: -
d_call: TRBD1
j_call: TRBJ1-4
cdr3_nt: TGTGCCAGCAGTTTACAGGGGGCCGCGGAAAAACTGTTTTTT
cdr3_aa: CASSLQGAAEKLFF

v_call: TRBV11-2
cdr3_length: 14
clone_size: -
d_call: -
j_call: TRBJ1-1
cdr3_nt: TGTGCCAGCAGCTTAGCTGATCTGAACACTGAAGCTTTCTTT
cdr3_aa: CASSLADLNTEAFF

v_call: TRBV7-6
cdr3_length: 18
clone_size: once
d_call: TRBD1
j_call: TRBJ1-3
cdr3_nt: TGTGCCAGCAGCTTAGGATGGGGACAGGGGATAGGTGGAAACACCATATATTTT
cdr3_aa: CASSLGWGQGIGGNTIYF

v_call: TRBV5-1
cdr3_length: 15
clone_size: -
d_call: TRBD2
j_call: TRBJ2-5
cdr3_nt: TGCGCCAGCAGCGGTCCTCGGGACTACAAAGAGACCCAGTACTTC
cdr3_aa: CASSGPRDYKETQYF

v_call: TRBV19
cdr3_length: 14
clone_size: -
d_call: -
j_call: TRBJ1-2
cdr3_nt: TGTGCCAGTATATCGAGACAGGCTAACTATGGCTACACCTTC
cdr3_aa: CASISRQANYGYTF

v_call: TRBV19
cdr3_length: 15
clone_size: -
d_call: -
j_call: TRBJ1-1
cdr3_nt: TGTGCCAGTAGTATAGATTGGACGGTGAACACTGAAGCTTTCTTT
cdr3_aa: CASSIDWTVNTEAFF